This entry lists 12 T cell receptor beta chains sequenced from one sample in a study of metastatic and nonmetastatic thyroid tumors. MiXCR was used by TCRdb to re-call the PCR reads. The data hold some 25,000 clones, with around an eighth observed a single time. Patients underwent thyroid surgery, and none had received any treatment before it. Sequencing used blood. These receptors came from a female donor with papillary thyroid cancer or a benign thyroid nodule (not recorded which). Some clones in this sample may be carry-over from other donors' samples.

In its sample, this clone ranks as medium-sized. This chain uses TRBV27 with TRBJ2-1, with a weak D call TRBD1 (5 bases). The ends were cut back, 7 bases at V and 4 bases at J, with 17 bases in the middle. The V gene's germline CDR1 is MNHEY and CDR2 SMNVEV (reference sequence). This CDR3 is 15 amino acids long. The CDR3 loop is CASTLTPRGYNEQFF. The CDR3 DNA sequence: TGTGCCAGCACCCTAACACCAAGGGGTTACAATGAGCAGTTCTTC.

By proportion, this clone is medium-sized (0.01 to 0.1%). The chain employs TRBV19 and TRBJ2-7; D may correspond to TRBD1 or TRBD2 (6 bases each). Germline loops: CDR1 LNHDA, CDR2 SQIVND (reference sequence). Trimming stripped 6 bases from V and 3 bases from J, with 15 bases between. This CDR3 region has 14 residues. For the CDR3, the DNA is TGTGCCAGTAGCCGCCACGGGGGCATCTACGAGCAGTACTTC. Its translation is CASSRHGGIYEQYF.

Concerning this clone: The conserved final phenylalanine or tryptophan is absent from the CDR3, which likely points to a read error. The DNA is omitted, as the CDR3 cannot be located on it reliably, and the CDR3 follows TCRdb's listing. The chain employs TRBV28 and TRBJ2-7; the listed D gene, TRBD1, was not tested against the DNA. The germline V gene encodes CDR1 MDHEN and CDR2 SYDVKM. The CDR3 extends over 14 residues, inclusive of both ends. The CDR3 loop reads CASSDRGRSTPHPT.

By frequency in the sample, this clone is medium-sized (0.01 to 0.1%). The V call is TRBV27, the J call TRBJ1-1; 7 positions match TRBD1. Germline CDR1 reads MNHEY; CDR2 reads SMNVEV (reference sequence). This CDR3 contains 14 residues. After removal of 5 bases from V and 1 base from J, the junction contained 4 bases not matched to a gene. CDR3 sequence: CASSRDRENTEAFF. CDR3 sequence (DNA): TGTGCCAGCAGTCGGGACAGAGAGAACACTGAAGCTTTCTTT.

CDR3 nucleotides: TGTGCCAGCAGTGGGCAGGAGGGCTATGGCTACACCTTC. This gives the protein CASSGQEGYGYTF. The V and J genes are TRBV2 and TRBJ1-2; unclear D gene. Germline V gene sequence: CDR1 SNHLY, CDR2 FYNNEI. Trimming cost V 4 bases and J 4 bases, with 10 bases left between them. The CDR3 runs 13 residues.

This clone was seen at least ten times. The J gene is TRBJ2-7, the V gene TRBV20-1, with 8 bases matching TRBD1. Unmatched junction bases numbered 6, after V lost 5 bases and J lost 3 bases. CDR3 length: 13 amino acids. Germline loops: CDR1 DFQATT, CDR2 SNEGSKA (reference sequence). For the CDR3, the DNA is TGCAGTGCTCGTCCCGGGACAGGCTACGAGCAGTACTTC. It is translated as CSARPGTGYEQYF.

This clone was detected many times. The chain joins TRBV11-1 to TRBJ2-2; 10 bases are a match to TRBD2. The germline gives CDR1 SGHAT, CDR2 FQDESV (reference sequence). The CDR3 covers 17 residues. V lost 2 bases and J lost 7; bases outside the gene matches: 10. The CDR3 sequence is CASSLRSLAGVSGELFF. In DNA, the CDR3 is TGTGCCAGCAGCTTACGTAGCCTAGCGGGAGTGAGCGGGGAGCTGTTTTTT.

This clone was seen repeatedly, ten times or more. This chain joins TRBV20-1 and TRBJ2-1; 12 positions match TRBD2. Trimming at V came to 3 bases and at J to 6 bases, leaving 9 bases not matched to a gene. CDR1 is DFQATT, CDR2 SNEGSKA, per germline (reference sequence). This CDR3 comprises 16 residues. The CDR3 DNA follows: TGCAGTGCTAGCTACGAGGGACTAGCGGGCCGCAATGAGCAGTTCTTC. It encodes CSASYEGLAGRNEQFF.

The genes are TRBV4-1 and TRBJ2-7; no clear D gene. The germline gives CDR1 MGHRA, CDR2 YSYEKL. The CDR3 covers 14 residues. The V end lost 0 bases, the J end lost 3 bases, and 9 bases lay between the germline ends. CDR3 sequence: CASSQEAGDYEQYF. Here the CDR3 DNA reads TGCGCCAGCAGCCAAGAGGCAGGAGACTACGAGCAGTACTTC.

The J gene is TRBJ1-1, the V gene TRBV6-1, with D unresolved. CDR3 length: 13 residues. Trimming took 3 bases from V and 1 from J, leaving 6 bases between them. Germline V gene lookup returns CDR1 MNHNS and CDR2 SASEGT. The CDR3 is CASSDRGNTEAFF. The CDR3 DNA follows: TGTGCCAGCAGTGATCGAGGGAACACTGAAGCTTTCTTT.

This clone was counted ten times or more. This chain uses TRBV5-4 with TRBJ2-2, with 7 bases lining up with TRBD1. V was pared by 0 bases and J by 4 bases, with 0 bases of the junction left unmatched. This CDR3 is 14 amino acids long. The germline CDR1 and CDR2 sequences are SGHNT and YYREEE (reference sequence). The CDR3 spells CASSLDRGTGELFF. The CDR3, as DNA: TGTGCCAGCAGCTTGGACAGGGGCACCGGGGAGCTGTTTTTT.

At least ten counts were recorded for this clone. The CDR3 protein is CASSPTSRGYTF. CDR3 DNA: TGTGCCAGCAGTCCCACCTCTCGGGGCTACACCTTC. This chain joins TRBV28 and TRBJ1-2; D unclear. The CDR3 consists of 12 residues. Germline assignment: CDR1 MDHEN and CDR2 SYDVKM. Trimming took off 5 bases at V and 8 bases at J, with 12 bases between the two ends.